This TCR beta chain was captured by sequencing in a study of cytomegalovirus exposure and HLA in healthy donors. The study ran its PCR with 60 Vbeta and 13 Jbeta primers. The data were produced by immunoSEQ multiplex PCR, yet TCRdb's version contains in-frame clones alone and is incomplete. With over 70,000 clones in the sample, the ten largest clones hold over 4%. As for this clone: Its specificity is unknown.

V was cut by 3 bases and J by 2 bases, with 14 bases left in between. CDR3 length equals 16 residues. Germline lookup yields CDR1 SNHLY and CDR2 FYNNEI. Findings and limits, study-wide: TCR beta chains numbering some 150 were designated cytomegalovirus-associated. As confirmed in vitro, three CMV-associated chains were specific for CMV antigens. As a later analysis revealed, the rate of TCR association differed by HLA locus, with DRB1 most and HLA-C fewest.

Sequences were obtained from PBMCs. J is TRBJ2-1 and V is TRBV2; D call uncertain. This clonotype was obtained from a woman in her 40s in good health and CMV-seropositive. DNA for the CDR3: TGTGCCAGCAGTGATGACAACACCTTAACCTACAATGAGCAGTTCTTC. This sequence encodes CASSDDNTLTYNEQFF.